Detailed here is one TCR beta chain. Its antigen is still unknown. This specimen belongs to a study of cytomegalovirus exposure and HLA in healthy donors. Study as a whole: In an early release, HLA-typed donors contributed tens of millions of unique TCR sequences.

Findings and caveats of the study: In the analysis, some V segments, TRBV6-2 and TRBV6-3 included, were excluded as indistinguishable. Within the data, a cluster of highly shared sequence variants was likely a sequencing artifact.

V was cut by 1 base and J by 9 bases, with 17 bases left in between. The germline CDR1 and CDR2 sequences are LGHNA and YNFKEQ. The CDR3 spans 15 residues. Both 60 Vbeta primers and 13 Jbeta primers went into the PCR. This table comes from immunoSEQ multiplex PCR, and its TCRdb copy is limited to in-frame clones, with some not included. Of around 120,000 clones detected, approximately 80% appear once; the ten largest clones hold less than 3.5%. Sample: PBMCs. This sequence originates from a man aged 45-65 years in good health and CMV-seronegative. The genes are TRBV4-2 and TRBJ2-3; D remains unclear. The CDR3 spells CASSQALITQETQYF. The CDR3 bases are TGTGCCAGCAGCCAAGCGTTAATCACTCAAGAGACGCAGTATTTT.